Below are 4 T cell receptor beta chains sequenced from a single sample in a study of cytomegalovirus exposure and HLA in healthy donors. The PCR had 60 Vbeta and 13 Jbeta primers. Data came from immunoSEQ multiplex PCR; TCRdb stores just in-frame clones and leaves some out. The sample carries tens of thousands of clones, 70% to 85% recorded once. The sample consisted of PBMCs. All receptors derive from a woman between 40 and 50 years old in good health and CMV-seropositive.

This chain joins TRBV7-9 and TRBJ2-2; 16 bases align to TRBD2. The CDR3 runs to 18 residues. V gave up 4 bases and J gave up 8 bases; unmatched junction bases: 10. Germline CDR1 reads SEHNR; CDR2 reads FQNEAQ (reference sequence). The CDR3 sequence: CASSSSGTSGGAAGELFF. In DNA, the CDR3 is TGTGCCAGCAGCTCCTCCGGGACTAGCGGGGGGGCTGCTGGGGAGCTGTTTTTT.

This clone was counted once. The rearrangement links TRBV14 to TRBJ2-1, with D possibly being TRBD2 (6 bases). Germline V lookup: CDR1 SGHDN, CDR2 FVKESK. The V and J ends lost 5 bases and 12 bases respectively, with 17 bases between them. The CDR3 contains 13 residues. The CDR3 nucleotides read TGTGCCAGCAGCGCAACTCAGGCCGGGGGGCAGTTCTTC. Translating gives CASSATQAGGQFF.

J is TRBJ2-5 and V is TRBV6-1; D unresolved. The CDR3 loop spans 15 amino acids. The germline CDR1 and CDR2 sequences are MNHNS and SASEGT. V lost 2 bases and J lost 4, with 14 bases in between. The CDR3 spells CASSENRAPPETQYF. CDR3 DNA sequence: TGTGCCAGCAGTGAAAATCGCGCCCCTCCAGAGACCCAGTACTTC.

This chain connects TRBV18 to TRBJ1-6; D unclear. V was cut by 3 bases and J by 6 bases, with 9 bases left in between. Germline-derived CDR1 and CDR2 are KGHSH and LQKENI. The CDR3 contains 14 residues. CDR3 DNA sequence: TGTGCCAGCTCACCCAGTGGTACTAATTCACCCCTCCACTTT. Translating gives CASSPSGTNSPLHF.